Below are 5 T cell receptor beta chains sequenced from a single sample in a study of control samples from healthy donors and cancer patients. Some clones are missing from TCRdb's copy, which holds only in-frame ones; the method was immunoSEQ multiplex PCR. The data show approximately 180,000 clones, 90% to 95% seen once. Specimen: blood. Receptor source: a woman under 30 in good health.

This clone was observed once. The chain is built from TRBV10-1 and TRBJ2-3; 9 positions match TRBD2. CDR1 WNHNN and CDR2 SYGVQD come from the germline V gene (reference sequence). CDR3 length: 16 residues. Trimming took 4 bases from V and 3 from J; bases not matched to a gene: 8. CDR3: CASSGTGGGETDTQYF. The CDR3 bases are TGCGCCAGCAGTGGGACCGGCGGGGGGGAAACAGATACGCAGTATTTT.

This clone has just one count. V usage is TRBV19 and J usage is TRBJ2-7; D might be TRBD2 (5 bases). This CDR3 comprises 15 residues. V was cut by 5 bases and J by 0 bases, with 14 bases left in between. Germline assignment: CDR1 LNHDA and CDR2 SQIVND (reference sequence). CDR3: CASSGRTRSSYEQYF. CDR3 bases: TGTGCCAGTAGTGGACGGACTCGTTCCTCCTACGAGCAGTACTTC.

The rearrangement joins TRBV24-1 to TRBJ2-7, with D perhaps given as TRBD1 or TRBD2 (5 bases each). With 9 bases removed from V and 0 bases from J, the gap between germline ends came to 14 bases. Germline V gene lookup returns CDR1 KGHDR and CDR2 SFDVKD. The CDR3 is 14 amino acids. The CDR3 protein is CATAQGRTSYEQYF. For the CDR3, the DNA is TGTGCCACCGCCCAGGGACGGACCTCCTACGAGCAGTACTTC.

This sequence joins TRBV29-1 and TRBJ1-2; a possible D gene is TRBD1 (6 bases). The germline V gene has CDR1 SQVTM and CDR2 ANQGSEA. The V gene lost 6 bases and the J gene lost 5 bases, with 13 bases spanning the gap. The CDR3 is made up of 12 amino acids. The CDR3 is CSVGGGSYGYTF. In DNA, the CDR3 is TGCAGCGTGGGCGGGGGCTCATATGGCTACACCTTC.

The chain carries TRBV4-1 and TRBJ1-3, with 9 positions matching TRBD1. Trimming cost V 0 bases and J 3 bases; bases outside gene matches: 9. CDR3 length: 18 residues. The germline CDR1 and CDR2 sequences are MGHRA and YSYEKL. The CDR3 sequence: CASSQDAPDRGGGNTIYF. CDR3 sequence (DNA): TGCGCCAGCAGCCAAGATGCCCCGGACAGGGGAGGTGGAAACACCATATATTTT.